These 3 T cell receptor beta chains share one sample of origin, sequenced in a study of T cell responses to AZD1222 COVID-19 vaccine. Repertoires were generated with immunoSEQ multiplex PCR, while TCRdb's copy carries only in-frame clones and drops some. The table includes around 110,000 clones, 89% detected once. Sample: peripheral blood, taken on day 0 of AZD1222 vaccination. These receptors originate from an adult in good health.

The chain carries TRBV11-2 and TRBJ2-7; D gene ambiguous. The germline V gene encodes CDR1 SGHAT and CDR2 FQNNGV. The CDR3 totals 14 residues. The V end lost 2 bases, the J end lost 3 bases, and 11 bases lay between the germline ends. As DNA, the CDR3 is TGTGCCAGCAGCTTAATTTTCGGCGGCTACGAGCAGTACTTC. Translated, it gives CASSLIFGGYEQYF.

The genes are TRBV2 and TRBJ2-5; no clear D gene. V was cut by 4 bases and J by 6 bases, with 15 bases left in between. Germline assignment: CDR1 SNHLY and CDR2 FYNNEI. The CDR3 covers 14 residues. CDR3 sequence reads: CASSVASGSKTQYF. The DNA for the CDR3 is TGTGCCAGCAGTGTGGCCTCCGGCTCGAAGACCCAGTACTTC.

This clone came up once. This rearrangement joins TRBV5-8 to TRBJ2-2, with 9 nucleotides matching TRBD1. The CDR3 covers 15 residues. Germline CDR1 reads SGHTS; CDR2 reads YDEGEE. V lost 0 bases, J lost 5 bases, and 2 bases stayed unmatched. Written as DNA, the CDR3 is TGTGCCAGCAGCTTGGACAGGGGGCTTACCGGGGAGCTGTTTTTT. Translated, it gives CASSLDRGLTGELFF. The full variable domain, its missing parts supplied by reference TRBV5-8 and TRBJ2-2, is EAGVTQSPTHLIKTRGQQATLRCSPISGHTSVYWYQQALGLGLQFLLWYDEGEERNRGNFPPRFSGRQFPNYSSELNVNALELEDSALYLCASSLDRGLTGELFFGEGSRLTVL.